These 27 T cell receptor beta chains were sequenced from one sample in a study of cytomegalovirus exposure and HLA in healthy donors. The PCR made use of 60 Vbeta and 13 Jbeta primers. The assay was immunoSEQ multiplex PCR, and TCRdb's table has in-frame clones only and misses some. The data show some 200,000 clones, approximately 70% seen once. Sequencing used PBMCs. The receptor set was obtained from a man between 40 and 49 years old in good health and CMV-seropositive.

The chain carries TRBV5-1 and TRBJ1-2, with D tentatively TRBD1 (5 bases). V dropped 1 base and J dropped 4 bases, with 11 bases sitting between them. Germline lookup yields CDR1 SGHRS and CDR2 YFSETQ. This CDR3 is built from 14 residues. CDR3 DNA: TGCGCCAGCAGCTTGAGTGTGACAGCCTATGGCTACACCTTC. Its protein is CASSLSVTAYGYTF.

The chain has TRBV5-4 and TRBJ1-1, with 9 bases matching TRBD1. The V segment lost 5 bases and the J segment 3 bases; nucleotides outside the gene matches: 14. CDR1 and CDR2 from the germline V gene are SGHNT and YYREEE (reference sequence). CDR3 length: 17 residues. For the CDR3, the DNA is TGTGCCAGCAGTTCACCCAAGCCGGGACAGGGATACACTGAAGCTTTCTTT. Translating gives CASSSPKPGQGYTEAFF.

This clone was recorded only once. The rearrangement uses TRBV7-9 and TRBJ1-5, with D unclear. The germline V gene has CDR1 SEHNR and CDR2 FQNEAQ (reference sequence). CDR3 size: 13 residues. Trimming pared 2 bases from V and 7 bases from J, leaving 9 bases between. The CDR3 bases are TGTGCCAGCAGCTTAAATCCAGGCCAGCCCCAGCATTTT. Its translation is CASSLNPGQPQHF.

Written as DNA, the CDR3 is TGTGCCAGCTCACCAGGGGCCGGCTACACCTTC. It specifies CASSPGAGYTF. The rearrangement joins TRBV18 to TRBJ1-2; perhaps TRBD1 as D (5 bases). Per germline, CDR1 KGHSH and CDR2 LQKENI. This CDR3 comprises 11 residues. The V end was cut by 2 bases, the J end by 8 bases, with 6 bases between.

Notes on this clone: Other DNA sequences in this sample translate to the same CDR3. J is TRBJ2-2 and V is TRBV4-1; maybe TRBD2 (6 bases). Germline CDR1 MGHRA, CDR2 YSYEKL. Trimming stripped 4 bases from V and 4 bases from J, with 13 bases between. CDR3 size: 15 residues. CDR3 protein: CASSPPGVTTGELFF. DNA of the CDR3: TGCGCCAGCAGCCCCCCGGGGGTCACCACCGGGGAGCTGTTTTTT.

V gene TRBV19 combines with J gene TRBJ1-1; D is undetermined. V lost 3 bases and J 5 bases, leaving 10 bases between the germline ends. Per germline, CDR1 LNHDA and CDR2 SQIVND (reference sequence). The CDR3 consists of 13 residues. As DNA, the CDR3 is TGTGCCAGTAGTATGGACGGGGTGACTGAAGCTTTCTTT. Translation: CASSMDGVTEAFF.

As concerns this clone: The germline gene is not matched at one end of the junction; a read error may be the cause. V usage is TRBV19 and J usage is TRBJ2-6; D perhaps matches TRBD2 (7 bases). The CDR3 has 16 residues. CDR1 LNHDA and CDR2 SQIVND come from the germline V gene (reference sequence). CDR3 bases: TGTGCCAGTAGAATAGGGGGGGGCTCTGGGGCCAACGTCCTGACTTTC. Its protein product is CASRIGGGSGANVLTF.

The chain uses TRBV10-2 and TRBJ1-6; D gene unclear. Between the trimmed V and J ends, which lost 5 bases and 7 bases, there was a span of 12 bases. Germline values: CDR1 WSHSY, CDR2 SAAADI. The CDR3 length is 14 residues. CDR3 protein: CASSPFSRNSPLHF. The CDR3 nucleotides are TGCGCCAGCAGTCCCTTTTCCAGAAATTCACCCCTCCACTTT.

The V call is TRBV21-1, the J call TRBJ2-7; the table's D call of TRBD1 was not tested on the DNA. TRBV21-1 counts as a pseudogene. The CDR3 extends over 8 amino acids. The CDR3 coding sequence is TGTGCCAGCACCACCAAAACATTC. Amino acids: CASTTKTF.

In this sample, this clone turned up once. This chain joins TRBV7-2 and TRBJ1-5; D is ambiguous. This CDR3 has 13 amino acids. The V end was cut by 5 bases, the J end by 3 bases, with 8 bases between. Per the germline V gene, CDR1 is SGHTA and CDR2 is FQGNSA. DNA of the CDR3: TGTGCCAGCAGCCTTACAGTCAATCAGCCCCAGCATTTT. Amino acids: CASSLTVNQPQHF.

The DNA for the CDR3 is TGTGCCAGCTCTCCGGGACAGGCTTATTACAATGAGCAGTTCTTC. The encoded protein is CASSPGQAYYNEQFF. The chain recombines TRBV27 with TRBJ2-1, with TRBD1 matching 8 bases. V was pared by 8 bases and J by 4 bases, with 10 bases of the junction left unmatched. CDR3 length: 15 residues. CDR1 and CDR2 from the germline V gene are MNHEY and SMNVEV (reference sequence).

The V gene is TRBV27, the J gene TRBJ2-7; possible D gene TRBD1, 6 bases. The CDR3 totals 16 residues. From germline, CDR1 is MNHEY and CDR2 SMNVEV (reference sequence). Trimming stripped 3 bases from V and 7 bases from J, with 22 bases between. The CDR3 spells CASSFYRVSNLWEQYF. CDR3 nucleotide sequence: TGTGCCAGCAGTTTTTACAGGGTCAGTAATTTGTGGGAGCAGTACTTC.

This chain uses TRBV6-1 with TRBJ2-7; 8 positions agree with TRBD1. V lost 1 base, J lost 4 bases, and 9 bases stayed unmatched. Looked up from germline, CDR1 is MNHNS and CDR2 is SASEGT. This CDR3 comprises 16 residues. CDR3 sequence reads: CASSEGPGQDLYEQYF. The CDR3 DNA sequence: TGTGCCAGCAGTGAAGGTCCGGGACAGGATTTGTACGAGCAGTACTTC.

This clone was counted between two and nine times. The chain links TRBV6-6 to TRBJ1-6, with D perhaps matching TRBD1 (5 bases). Germline CDR1 reads MNHNY; CDR2 reads SVGAGI (reference sequence). With 0 bases removed from V and 10 bases from J, the gap between germline ends came to 10 bases. This CDR3 is 14 amino acids long. The CDR3 DNA reads as TGTGCCAGCAGTTACTCGGGGGGAGACTCACCCCTCCACTTT. Translation: CASSYSGGDSPLHF.

A single count supports this clone. The rearrangement joins TRBV2 to TRBJ1-6, with TRBD1 as a possible D gene (6 bases). The CDR3 spans 15 residues. The V gene's germline CDR1 is SNHLY and CDR2 FYNNEI. V lost 7 bases and J 8 bases, leaving 18 bases between the germline ends. Here the CDR3 reads CASTTRTDGDSPLHF. CDR3 DNA sequence: TGTGCCAGCACTACCCGGACAGACGGAGATTCACCCCTCCACTTT. The full variable domain, in which reference TRBV2 and TRBJ1-6 provide the parts outside the CDR3, is EPEVTQTPSHQVTQMGQEVILRCVPISNHLYFYWYRQILGQKVEFLVSFYNNEISEKSEIFDDQFSVERPDGSNFTLKIRSTKLEDSAMYFCASTTRTDGDSPLHFGNGTRLTVT.

The gene calls are TRBV7-8 and TRBJ2-1; TRBD2 matches 12 bases. Trimming cost V 3 bases and J 0 bases; bases outside gene matches: 15. Per the germline V gene, CDR1 is SGHVS and CDR2 is FQNEAQ. CDR3 size: 21 residues. The CDR3 loop reads CASSFPSGLAGMGSSYNEQFF. The CDR3 coding sequence is TGTGCCAGCAGCTTCCCGAGTGGACTAGCGGGGATGGGGAGCTCCTACAATGAGCAGTTCTTC.

This clone was picked up one time. The chain carries TRBV27 and TRBJ2-5; D not resolved. The J call is in doubt because the DNA end fits TRBJ2-7 better. CDR1 and CDR2 (germline): MNHEY, SMNVEV (reference sequence). The length of the CDR3 is 11 residues. CDR3 amino acids: CASSLAYEQYF. CDR3 nucleotides: TGTGCCAGCAGCCTAGCCTACGAGCAGTACTTC.

The CDR3 region is CASSRDSTANQPQHF. DNA for the CDR3: TGTGCCAGCAGCCGGGACAGTACGGCCAATCAGCCCCAGCATTTT. The chain has TRBV4-2 and TRBJ1-5; 7 bases are shared with TRBD1. Per germline, CDR1 LGHNA and CDR2 YNFKEQ. The CDR3 runs 15 residues. With V trimmed by 4 bases and J by 3 bases, 6 bases remained unmatched.

The chain couples TRBV5-1 to TRBJ1-1; D call uncertain. The V gene lost 4 bases and the J gene lost 5 bases, with 15 bases spanning the gap. Germline V lookup: CDR1 SGHRS, CDR2 YFSETQ. CDR3 length: 14 amino acids. In nucleotides, the CDR3 is TGCGCCAGCAGCCCGGCCGGGTTGGTAACTGAAGCTTTCTTT. Translated, it gives CASSPAGLVTEAFF.

This clone was found once. The gene calls are TRBV7-2 and TRBJ2-7; D possibly corresponds to TRBD1 (5 bases). Deletions cut 1 base from V and 4 bases from J, with 17 bases between. Germline V gene sequence: CDR1 SGHTA, CDR2 FQGNSA. The CDR3 length is 16 residues. DNA of the CDR3: TGTGCCAGCAGCTTAGATACTCGACAGAACCTTTACGAGCAGTACTTC. As protein: CASSLDTRQNLYEQYF.

The rearrangement uses TRBV25-1 and TRBJ1-6; possible D gene TRBD1, 6 bases. The germline gives CDR1 MGHDK, CDR2 SYGVNS. The CDR3 extends over 14 amino acids. The V gene lost 7 bases and the J gene lost 9 bases, with 16 bases spanning the gap. In nucleotides, the CDR3 is TGTGCCAGCACCTCCACAGGGCTGACTTCACCCCTCCACTTT. It encodes CASTSTGLTSPLHF.

The chain links TRBV19 to TRBJ1-1, with D hard to call. V shed 8 bases and J shed 6 bases, with 16 bases lying between them. The CDR3 has 13 amino acids. From germline, CDR1 is LNHDA and CDR2 SQIVND (reference sequence). The CDR3, as DNA: TGTGCCAGTCTTAAGGGAGGGATCTCTGAAGCTTTCTTT. As protein: CASLKGGISEAFF.

J is TRBJ2-1 and V is TRBV19; D ambiguous. CDR1 LNHDA and CDR2 SQIVND come from the germline V gene (reference sequence). This CDR3 is built from 13 residues. The V and J ends lost 3 bases and 5 bases respectively, with 8 bases between them. The CDR3 nucleotides are TGTGCCAGTAGTATTGGAGTTAACAATGAGCAGTTCTTC. Protein sequence: CASSIGVNNEQFF. The whole variable domain, filled in from reference TRBV19 and TRBJ2-1, reads DGGITQSPKYLFRKEGQNVTLSCEQNLNHDAMYWYRQDPGQGLRLIYYSQIVNDFQKGDIAEGYSVSREKKESFPLTVTSAQKNPTAFYLCASSIGVNNEQFFGPGTRLTVL.

The chain uses TRBV7-8 and TRBJ1-1, with a tentative D call TRBD1 (6 bases). Germline V CDR1 and CDR2: SGHVS, FQNEAQ. V lost 8 bases and J lost 6, with 13 bases in between. The length of the CDR3 is 12 residues. In DNA form, the CDR3 reads TGTGCCAGCGAGGGGGAGGGACCTGAAGCTTTCTTT. It is translated as CASEGEGPEAFF. Looking up the rest from reference TRBV7-8 and TRBJ1-1 gives the full variable domain: GAGVSQSPRYKVAKRGQDVALRCDPISGHVSLFWYQQALGQGPEFLTYFQNEAQLDKSGLPSDRFFAERPEGSVSTLKIQRTQQEDSAVYLCASEGEGPEAFFGQGTRLTVV.

This chain links TRBV7-6 with TRBJ2-1; D unresolved. Trimming stripped 0 bases from V and 8 bases from J, with 8 bases between. The CDR3 loop spans 13 amino acids. Germline V gene lookup returns CDR1 SGHVS and CDR2 FNYEAQ. As DNA, the CDR3 is TGTGCCAGCAGCTTAGCGTACGAGGATGAGCAGTTCTTC. As protein: CASSLAYEDEQFF. Filled out from reference TRBV7-6 and TRBJ2-1, the complete variable domain reads GAGVSQSPRYKVTKRGQDVALRCDPISGHVSLYWYRQALGQGPEFLTYFNYEAQQDKSGLPNDRFSAERPEGSISTLTIQRTEQRDSAMYRCASSLAYEDEQFFGPGTRLTVL.

Only one count was recorded for this clone. The rearrangement uses TRBV15 and TRBJ1-2; TRBD1 agrees at 10 bases. Germline V gives CDR1 LNHNV, CDR2 YYDKDF (reference sequence). This CDR3 has 15 residues. V trimming: 5 bases; J trimming: 7 bases; junction bases outside the gene matches: 10. CDR3 amino acids: CATSDREDRGSGYTF. CDR3 sequence (DNA): TGTGCCACCAGCGACAGAGAGGACAGGGGGTCTGGCTACACCTTC.

The J gene is TRBJ2-7, the V gene TRBV4-1; D might be TRBD2 (7 bases). CDR1 and CDR2 (germline): MGHRA, YSYEKL. The CDR3 sequence is 14 residues long. The V end was cut by 6 bases, the J end by 6 bases, with 18 bases between. For the CDR3, the DNA is TGCGCCAGCAGTCCCTGGGGGGGCGAAATCGAGCAGTACTTC. As protein: CASSPWGGEIEQYF.